These T cell receptor beta chains were read from a single sample in a study of vaccination and CD4 T cells after COVID-19. TCRdb itself ran the PCR reads through MiXCR, one entry per CDR3 protein. This sample yields 6,000 to 8,500 distinct CDR3 sequences, of which about 32% are seen a single time; about 14% belongs to the top ten. Their specific antigens are unknown. The sample consisted of CD4+ T cells from blood, cultured in vitro. The receptors were sampled from a human donor in good health. The CDR3 runs from the conserved cysteine through the conserved F or W. Size values are once, few and many counts, or a class for expanded clones, and some rows have none.

clone_size,v_call,cdr3_aa
few,TRBV10-3,CAIGFNEQFF
few,TRBV2,CASSDNLVFGNEQFF
.,TRBV6-2/TRBV6-3,CASTRWDGNYEQYF
few,TRBV20-1,CSAPPMREGVRLENQPQHF
.,TRBV19,CASSRTGELFF
medium-sized,TRBV6-1,CASSESRVQPQHF
few,TRBV20-1,CSAGSGEQFF
.,TRBV6-2/TRBV6-3,CASSYSQGRVSSYNEQFF
few,TRBV5-6,CASSPGTGFTETQYF
few,TRBV12-3/TRBV12-4,CASKRGVSGYTF
.,TRBV6-1,CASSRDLSQYF
.,TRBV28,CASSSGAFYEQYF
few,TRBV30,CAWGRDSNQPQHF
.,TRBV7-3,CASSFPNTEAFF
few,TRBV29-1,CSVGGSNQPQHF
few,TRBV6-5,CASSSRDSENSPLHF
.,TRBV6-1,CASHRTGNTEAFF
few,TRBV12-3/TRBV12-4,CASSPSDGYGYTF
.,TRBV19,CASRASSYNEQFF
few,TRBV6-1,CASSPRRGDYEQYF
.,TRBV6-1,CASSLGAGFQETQYF
.,TRBV6-4,CASRPWDQETQYF
.,TRBV5-4,CASSETGGFSPLHF
.,TRBV7-3,CASSLGTDNSPLHF
.,TRBV20-1,CSAPNDRGSDTEAFF
.,TRBV28,CASRGGLLADLYEQYF
few,TRBV7-2,CASSLAWDTQPQHF
.,TRBV30,CAWSVIAGVRETQYF
.,TRBV15,CATSRESRRGNQPQHF
few,TRBV20-1,CRGGDTDTQYF
.,TRBV7-9,CASSYQHLRGSGYGYTF
.,TRBV7-6,CASSVLGQGYEQYF
medium-sized,TRBV20-1,CSAREGVRGLDGYTF
medium-sized,TRBV27,CASSSLREGFREQYF
few,TRBV7-2,CASSFDRNRNYGYTF
.,TRBV7-6,CASSLGLSSDTQYF
medium-sized,TRBV6-1,CASRENSPLHF
few,TRBV7-9,CASSFHQPSGNTIYF
.,TRBV6-2/TRBV6-3,CASSYGRHYTEAFF
once,TRBV21-1,CASRLFQYF
once,TRBV4-3,CASSQDTRRRGYTF
once,TRBV7-2,CASRTTGGAGANVLTF
medium-sized,TRBV6-2/TRBV6-3,CASREPQVYGYTF
.,TRBV27,CASSAEVLGRSYNEQFF
few,TRBV7-6,CASSLAAFRDSKNEQYF
.,TRBV21-1,CASKKGQGGETQYF
medium-sized,TRBV6-1,CASSLSGSDEQYF
.,TRBV4-2,CASSQDLLYLTGELFF
.,TRBV7-9,CASSSPGHSSF
few,TRBV19,CASSPSGGRYGYTF
.,TRBV6-2/TRBV6-3,CASSPLTVRSYEQYF
.,TRBV9,CASSPGGQGNYGYTF